The T cell receptor beta chain described here comes from a study of blood T cells in healthy people across ages. Study-wide results and limits: The study found more naive CD4+ cells and higher diversity in long-lived than aged donors.

Between the trimmed V and J ends, which lost 6 bases and 3 bases, there was a span of 8 bases. CDR1 and CDR2 (germline): MNHEY, SVGEGT. This CDR3 spans 12 amino acids. A J-beta primer mix and a sample-barcoded 5' primer were used in a second PCR of about 7 to 12 cycles. TCRdb re-derived calls from the 5' RACE reads in MiXCR, one entry per CDR3 protein. The data show fewer than 900,000 distinct CDR3 sequences, 43% seen once. Of note for this clonotype: Its antigen is currently unknown.

Each donor was a healthy Caucasian individual from Russia, aged about 6 to 95. This sequence was found in a woman in her fifties or sixties in good health. The V and J genes are TRBV6-2 or TRBV6-3 and TRBJ1-1; no firm D call. Sequenced sample: blood. The CDR3 region is CASSHEDTEAFF. The CDR3 DNA sequence: TGTGCCAGCAGCCACGAGGACACTGAAGCTTTCTTT.